This entry features one T cell receptor beta chain sequence. This CDR3 spans 11 amino acids. The germline gives CDR1 SNHLY, CDR2 FYNNEI. Deletions cut 6 bases from V and 7 bases from J, with 10 bases between. Source study methods: Estimation of nucleated cell counts relied on the amplification of reference gene primers. Measured with immunoSEQ multiplex PCR; TCRdb has only the in-frame clones, and not every one. Clone size and V and J calls were adopted from that table, with D and trimming inferred from the DNA. This table holds some 160,000 clones, around 92% found once. These data are taken from a study of blood T cell repertoires in COVID-19. Study context: Samples of COVID-19 (acute and convalescent) were obtained from the United States, Italy and Spain. Sample material is recorded as cDNA or gDNA derived from T cells, B-cell-depleted T cells, or PBMCs.

This receptor was identified in a man aged 55 to 70 with acute or convalescent COVID-19. J is TRBJ2-7 and V is TRBV2; D uncertain. Material for sequencing was peripheral blood. DNA for the CDR3: TGTGCCAGCAGCCCCGAACGGGAGCAGTACTTC. Translated, it gives CASSPEREQYF.